This record looks at one TCR beta chain sequence and its context. In this sample, this clonotype turned up many times. It has no known antigen specificity. Per-base quality was not reported, and no clone a single base away is much larger than it. The data derive from a study of molecular identifiers for immune sequencing clone quantification (dated by TCRdb to 2016 to 2019). Broadly, across the study: In a replicate experiment, RNA from roughly 21,000 or 96,000 naive CD8 T cells was split into five aliquots, four of which were sequenced. This methods study used CD8 T cells to benchmark TCR RNA copy counting and molecular-identifier clustering-based TCR repertoire sequencing (MIDCIRS). Results and caveats for the whole study, not just this receptor: Approximately 2.7 recovered TCR RNA copies per cell were obtained by modeling, versus about 9 by digital PCR, implying a capture efficiency of 30% to 35%. In CMV-specific effector cells, clones with more than 20 RNA copies accounted for over 99% of molecules, whereas in naive cells such clones accounted for under 1%. A single cell's worth of spiked-in Jurkat TCR RNA was reported detectable even among 850,000 to 1,000,000 naive CD8 T cells. Identical TCR molecules sharing a barcode could cause highly expanded clone sizes to be underestimated. Naive libraries contained spiked-in Jurkat TCR RNA (approximately nine copies' worth), which is not part of the donor repertoire. When barcode sub-clustering was not used, chimeric consensus sequences inflated TCR diversity, with chimeras reaching as high as 47%.

The library was made by PCR. The listed sequencing device is Illumina HiSeq 4000. Bulk TCR libraries were prepared as previously described, using TCR primers listed in Table S5. Total RNA was purified with the Qiagen AllPrep DNA/RNA kit. Before analysis, reads from multiple sequencing runs of one library were combined. From the authors' description of their analysis: Reads were retained only if the reads had an exact TCR constant sequence, and the retained reads were trimmed to 150 nt and grouped according to their 12-nt molecular barcodes. Reads within each barcode group were sub-clustered using a 15% Levenshtein threshold, and quality-weighted consensus sequences were constructed for each RNA molecule. Non-functional sequences were removed, as were lower-count sequences one edit away from another. Based on a fit of two negative binomial distributions, barcode sub-clusters having less than 20% of the maximum read count were discarded. TCRdb reanalyzed the raw reads on its own, using fastp at Q25 for trimming and MiXCR for clone calling, and kept in-frame beta chains. CDR3 protein duplicates are merged, each entry listing the most common genes and DNA. These V and J calls are TCRdb output, not the study's own analysis. For this sample the table gives approximately 37,000 distinct CDR3 sequences, of which roughly 21% were detected only once. The top ten clonotypes cover more than 0.95% of the sample.

Libraries of naive CD8 T cells were built from anywhere between roughly 18,000 and 1,000,000 sorted cells, with 10%, 30% or 50% of the purified RNA used. Naive CD8 T cells were FACS-sorted as CD8+CD4-CCR7+CD45RA+ on a BD FACSAria II into RLT Plus buffer. Roughly ten TCR copies' worth of Jurkat RNA were spiked into about 19,000-1,100,000 naive CD8 T cell samples to test detection sensitivity. Enrichment of CD8 T cells was done with RosetteSep CD8+ T Cell Enrichment Cocktail plus Ficoll-Paque, and ACK red cell lysis came afterward. The CDR3 runs 16 residues from the cysteine to the phenylalanine. Only the CDR3 part of the read is kept: 48 bases, read in frame from the first base. At the junction V is shortened by 2 bases and J by 0 bases; bases outside the gene matches: 6. CDR1 and CDR2 are drawn from the germline V gene: SGDLS, YYNGEE.

The specimen sequenced was naive CD8+ T cells from blood, with Jurkat cell RNA spiked in. The meaning of the sample's cell subset or site label: FACS-sorted CD8+CD4-CCR7+CD45RA+ naive T cells. The V and J segments used are TRBV9 and TRBJ1-1, and 8 junctional nucleotides match TRBD1. The TCR was taken from a human donor in good health. Some libraries in this study had Jurkat cell RNA spiked in. The nucleotide sequence is TGTGCCAGCAGCGTTGGGACAGGATTCATGAACACTGAAGCTTTCTTT. Translated, this gives CASSVGTGFMNTEAFF.